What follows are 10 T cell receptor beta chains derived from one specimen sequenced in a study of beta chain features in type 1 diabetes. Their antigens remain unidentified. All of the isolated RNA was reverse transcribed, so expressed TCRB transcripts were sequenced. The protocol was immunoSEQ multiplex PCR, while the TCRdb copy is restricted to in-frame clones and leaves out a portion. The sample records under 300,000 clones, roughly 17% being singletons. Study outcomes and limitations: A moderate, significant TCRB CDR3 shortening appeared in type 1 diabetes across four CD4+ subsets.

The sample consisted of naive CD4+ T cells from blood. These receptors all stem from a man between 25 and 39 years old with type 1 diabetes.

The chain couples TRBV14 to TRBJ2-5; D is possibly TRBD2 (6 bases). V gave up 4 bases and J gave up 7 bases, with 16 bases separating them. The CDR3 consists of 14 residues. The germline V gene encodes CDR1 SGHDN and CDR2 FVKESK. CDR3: CASSLASTGGTQYF. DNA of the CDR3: TGTGCCAGCAGCCTTGCGTCTACCGGGGGGACCCAGTACTTC. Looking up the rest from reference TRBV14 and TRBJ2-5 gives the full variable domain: EAGVTQFPSHSVIEKGQTVTLRCDPISGHDNLYWYRRVMGKEIKFLLHFVKESKQDESGMPNNRFLAERTGGTYSTLKVQPAELEDSGVYFCASSLASTGGTQYFGPGTRLLVL.

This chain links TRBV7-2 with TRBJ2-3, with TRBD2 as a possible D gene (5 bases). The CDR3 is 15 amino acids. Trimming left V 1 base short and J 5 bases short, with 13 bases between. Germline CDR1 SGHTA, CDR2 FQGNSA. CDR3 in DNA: TGTGCCAGCAGCTTAGTATCTAGCTATGTAGATACGCAGTATTTT. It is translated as CASSLVSSYVDTQYF.

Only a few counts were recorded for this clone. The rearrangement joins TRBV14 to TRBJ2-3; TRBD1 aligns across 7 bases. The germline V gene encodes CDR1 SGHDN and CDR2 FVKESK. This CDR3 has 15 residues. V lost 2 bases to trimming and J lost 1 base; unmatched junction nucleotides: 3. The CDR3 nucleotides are TGTGCCAGCAGCCAACGTCAGGGGGGCACAGATACGCAGTATTTT. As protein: CASSQRQGGTDTQYF.

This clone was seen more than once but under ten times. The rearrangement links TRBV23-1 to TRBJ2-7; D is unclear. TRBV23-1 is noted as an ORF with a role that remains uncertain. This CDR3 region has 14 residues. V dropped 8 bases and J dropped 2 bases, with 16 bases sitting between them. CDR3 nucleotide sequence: TGCGCCAGCTTCCCGGATCCTACGGCCTACGAGCAGTACTTC. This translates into CASFPDPTAYEQYF.

CDR3 amino acids: CASSPGDRAYEQYF. Written as DNA, the CDR3 is TGTGCCAGCAGCCCGGGAGACAGGGCCTACGAGCAGTACTTC. V gene TRBV5-4 combines with J gene TRBJ2-7; weak D call: TRBD1 (7 bases). The CDR3 runs 14 residues. CDR1 SGHNT and CDR2 YYREEE come from the germline V gene (reference sequence). Trimming took 4 bases from V and 2 from J, leaving 13 bases between them.

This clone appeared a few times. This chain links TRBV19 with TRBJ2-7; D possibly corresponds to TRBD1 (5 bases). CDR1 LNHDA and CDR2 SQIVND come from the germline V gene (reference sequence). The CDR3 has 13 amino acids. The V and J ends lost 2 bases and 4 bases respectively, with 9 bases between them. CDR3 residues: CASSIMGQYEQYF. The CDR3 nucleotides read TGTGCCAGTAGTATAATGGGGCAGTACGAGCAGTACTTC. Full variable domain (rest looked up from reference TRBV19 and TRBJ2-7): DGGITQSPKYLFRKEGQNVTLSCEQNLNHDAMYWYRQDPGQGLRLIYYSQIVNDFQKGDIAEGYSVSREKKESFPLTVTSAQKNPTAFYLCASSIMGQYEQYFGPGTRLTVT.

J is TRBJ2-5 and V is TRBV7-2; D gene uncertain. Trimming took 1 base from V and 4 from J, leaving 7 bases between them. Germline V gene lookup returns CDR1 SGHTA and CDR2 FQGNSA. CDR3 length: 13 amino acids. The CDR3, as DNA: TGTGCCAGCAGCTTAGGAATGGGAGAGACCCAGTACTTC. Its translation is CASSLGMGETQYF.

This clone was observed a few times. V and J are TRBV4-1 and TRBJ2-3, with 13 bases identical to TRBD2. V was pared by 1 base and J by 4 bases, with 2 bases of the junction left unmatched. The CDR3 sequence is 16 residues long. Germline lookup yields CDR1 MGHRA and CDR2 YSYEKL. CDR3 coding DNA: TGCGCCAGCAGCCAAGCGGGACTAGCGGGATCAGATACGCAGTATTTT. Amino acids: CASSQAGLAGSDTQYF.

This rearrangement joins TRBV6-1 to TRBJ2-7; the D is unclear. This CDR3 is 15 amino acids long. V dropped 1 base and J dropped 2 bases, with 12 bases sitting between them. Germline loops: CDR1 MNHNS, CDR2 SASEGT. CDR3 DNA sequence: TGTGCCAGCAGTGAAGGAGGCAGCCTCACCTACGAGCAGTACTTC. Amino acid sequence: CASSEGGSLTYEQYF.

In nucleotides, the CDR3 is TGCAGCGTTCCTTGGGACAGGCATTCGGGGAATGAGCAGTTCTTC. Translated: CSVPWDRHSGNEQFF. The chain has TRBV29-1 and TRBJ2-1; 8 nucleotides match TRBD1. The J segment lost 7 bases and the V segment lost 5 bases, leaving 13 bases of the junction unmatched. CDR1 and CDR2 from the germline V gene are SQVTM and ANQGSEA. The CDR3 runs 15 residues.